Listed below are T cell receptor beta chains from one sample, sequenced in a study of cytomegalovirus exposure and HLA in healthy donors. The table came from immunoSEQ multiplex PCR; TCRdb's copy has only in-frame clones and leaves some out. The table includes about 120,000 clones, around nine tenths detected once. The sample consisted of PBMCs. These receptors came from a woman between 18 and 29 years old in good health and CMV-seropositive. The CDR3 runs from the conserved cysteine through the conserved F or W. D genes are given only for firm matches. Expanded clones get a size class; other rows say once, few or many, or leave the size out.

D gene: NA; V gene: TRBV7-8; J gene: TRBJ2-2; clone size: NA; CDR3 protein: CASSYGTSTGELFF; CDR3 DNA: TGTGCCAGCAGCTATGGGACAAGCACCGGGGAGCTGTTTTTT
D gene: NA; V gene: TRBV9; J gene: TRBJ1-2; clone size: NA; CDR3 protein: CASSPESATVYGYTF; CDR3 DNA: TGTGCCAGCAGCCCAGAGAGCGCGACAGTCTATGGCTACACCTTC
D gene: NA; V gene: TRBV11-2; J gene: TRBJ2-5; clone size: NA; CDR3 protein: CASSLSLGARETQYF; CDR3 DNA: TGTGCCAGCAGCTTATCCCTGGGGGCTCGAGAGACCCAGTACTTC
D gene: TRBD1; V gene: TRBV5-1; J gene: TRBJ2-3; clone size: NA; CDR3 protein: CASSLEGQGRTDTQYF; CDR3 DNA: TGCGCCAGCAGCTTGGAGGGACAGGGACGCACAGATACGCAGTATTTT
D gene: TRBD1; V gene: TRBV2; J gene: TRBJ1-5; clone size: NA; CDR3 protein: CASSLPTGVNQPQHF; CDR3 DNA: TGTGCCAGCAGCCTTCCTACAGGGGTCAATCAGCCCCAGCATTTT
D gene: NA; V gene: TRBV5-6; J gene: TRBJ1-5; clone size: NA; CDR3 protein: CASLGQYGNQPQHF; CDR3 DNA: TGTGCCAGCCTTGGACAGTACGGGAATCAGCCCCAGCATTTT
D gene: NA; V gene: TRBV5-6; J gene: TRBJ1-2; clone size: NA; CDR3 protein: CASSIGQHYGYTF; CDR3 DNA: TGTGCCAGCAGCATAGGACAGCACTATGGCTACACCTTC
D gene: TRBD1; V gene: TRBV15; J gene: TRBJ1-5; clone size: NA; CDR3 protein: CATRRTRQGDNQPQHF; CDR3 DNA: TGTGCCACCAGGCGGACAAGACAGGGCGACAATCAGCCCCAGCATTTT
D gene: NA; V gene: TRBV13; J gene: TRBJ2-7; clone size: few; CDR3 protein: CASSLGTVEQYF; CDR3 DNA: TGTGCCAGCAGCTTAGGGACAGTAGAGCAGTACTTC
D gene: NA; V gene: TRBV5-4; J gene: TRBJ2-3; clone size: NA; CDR3 protein: CASSLRQGADTQYF; CDR3 DNA: TGTGCCAGCAGCCTAAGGCAGGGTGCGGATACGCAGTATTTT
D gene: TRBD2; V gene: TRBV7-7; J gene: TRBJ2-1; clone size: NA; CDR3 protein: CASSLATSGGLNEQFF; CDR3 DNA: TGTGCTAGCAGCTTAGCGACTAGCGGGGGACTCAATGAGCAGTTCTTC
D gene: TRBD1; V gene: TRBV27; J gene: TRBJ1-2; clone size: NA; CDR3 protein: CASSGNRGKGYTF; CDR3 DNA: TGTGCCAGCAGTGGGAACAGGGGGAAAGGCTACACCTTC
D gene: TRBD1; V gene: TRBV5-4; J gene: TRBJ2-5; clone size: NA; CDR3 protein: CASSRRTGPEETQYF; CDR3 DNA: TGTGCCAGCAGCCGTAGGACAGGGCCTGAAGAGACCCAGTACTTC
D gene: TRBD1; V gene: TRBV7-9; J gene: TRBJ1-2; clone size: NA; CDR3 protein: CASSDISYRGNYGYTF; CDR3 DNA: TGTGCCAGCAGCGACATATCGTACAGGGGAAACTATGGCTACACCTTC
D gene: TRBD1; V gene: TRBV9; J gene: TRBJ1-2; clone size: NA; CDR3 protein: CASTPGQRSYGYTF; CDR3 DNA: TGTGCCAGCACCCCGGGACAGAGGTCCTATGGCTACACCTTC
D gene: TRBD1; V gene: TRBV5-1; J gene: TRBJ1-2; clone size: NA; CDR3 protein: CASSRDRPYGYTF; CDR3 DNA: TGCGCCAGCAGTAGGGACAGGCCATATGGCTACACCTTC